The present T cell receptor beta chain was sequenced within a study of a mutant IDH1 vaccine in newly diagnosed glioma. As concerns this clone: Its antigen is as yet unknown.

Repertoires were generated with immunoSEQ multiplex PCR, while TCRdb's copy carries only in-frame clones and drops some. This sample yields 35,000 to 40,000 clones, of which less than 90% are seen a single time; under 2.5% belongs to the top ten. The V and J ends lost 0 bases and 1 base, in that order; junction bases with no gene match: 6. CDR3 length equals 17 residues. Germline V gene sequence: CDR1 LGHNA, CDR2 YNFKEQ. Time point in this sample: week 11, during vaccination. Mutant IDH1 20-mer peptide, at 300 ug, made up each vaccine dose, with topical imiquimod. V gene TRBV4-2 combines with J gene TRBJ2-1, with 7 positions matching TRBD2. This clonotype originated in a man between 40 and 49 years old with glioma. The source was PBMCs, collected from a glioma patient whose treatment included an IDH1 peptide vaccine. This CDR3 reads CASSQDRYGRSYNEQFF. In DNA, the CDR3 is TGTGCCAGCAGCCAAGATCGTTACGGGAGGTCCTACAATGAGCAGTTCTTC.